One sample yielded the 19 T cell receptor beta chains listed below, sequenced in a study of T-cell memory formation after mild COVID-19. TCRdb re-called the 5' RACE reads with MiXCR, one entry per CDR3 protein. The sample contains about 320,000 distinct CDR3 sequences, 14% of which appear only once. The material sequenced was PBMCs or a T cell subset sorted from them (not recorded which). The receptor source for this set is a man aged 18-30 years who had mild COVID-19 (a few samples of this study predate the infection). Cell type and time point are not known.

This clonotype was counted only a few times. J is TRBJ1-5 and V is TRBV19, with a weak D call TRBD1 (5 bases). This CDR3 has 15 residues. Germline V gives CDR1 LNHDA, CDR2 SQIVND (reference sequence). Trimming took 5 bases from V and 6 from J, leaving 17 bases between them. CDR3 in amino acids: CASSVLGVVGQPQHF. The CDR3 DNA sequence: TGTGCCAGTAGTGTGTTGGGGGTTGTGGGTCAGCCCCAGCATTTT.

A few counts support this clonotype. The chain is built from TRBV20-1 and TRBJ2-5, with D perhaps matching TRBD2 (6 bases). Per the germline V gene, CDR1 is DFQATT and CDR2 is SNEGSKA (reference sequence). V was pared by 3 bases and J by 0 bases, with 14 bases between. This CDR3 comprises 15 residues. CDR3 protein: CSARLLGGYQETQYF. The CDR3 DNA sequence: TGCAGTGCTAGGCTACTTGGAGGGTACCAAGAGACCCAGTACTTC.

This clonotype was observed at least ten times. The rearrangement links TRBV4-3 to TRBJ2-5, with 10 positions matching TRBD1. The length of the CDR3 is 14 residues. The germline gives CDR1 LGHNA, CDR2 YSLEER. V dropped 4 bases and J dropped 7; count of bases not matched to a gene: 6. CDR3 region: CASSRDRGDGTQYF. CDR3 bases: TGCGCCAGCAGCCGGGACAGGGGAGATGGGACCCAGTACTTC.

The V gene is TRBV11-2, the J gene TRBJ2-1; D ambiguous. Trimming removed 4 bases from V and 2 bases from J, with 12 bases in between. The germline CDR1 and CDR2 sequences are SGHAT and FQNNGV. This CDR3 comprises 15 residues. The CDR3 here is CASSSEGWTYNEQFF. In DNA, the CDR3 is TGTGCCAGCAGCTCTGAAGGGTGGACCTACAATGAGCAGTTCTTC.

The chain employs TRBV7-9 and TRBJ2-5, with 7 bases fitting TRBD1. The CDR3 loop spans 13 amino acids. V shed 7 bases, J shed 5 bases, and the junction held 7 bases outside the gene matches. From germline, CDR1 is SEHNR and CDR2 FQNEAQ (reference sequence). The CDR3 coding sequence is TGTGCCAGCACAACAGGGGTTCTGGAGACCCAGTACTTC. As protein: CASTTGVLETQYF.

Many counts were recorded for this clonotype. The CDR3 here is CATQMGGENIQYF. For the CDR3, the DNA is TGCGCCACCCAGATGGGGGGCGAAAACATTCAGTACTTC. The chain carries TRBV10-2 and TRBJ2-4; TRBD1 or TRBD2 may be the D gene (6 bases each). Trimming took 10 bases from V and 5 from J, leaving 15 bases between them. This CDR3 has 13 residues. CDR1 WSHSY and CDR2 SAAADI come from the germline V gene.

This rearrangement joins TRBV4-1 to TRBJ2-3, with 7 bases aligning to TRBD2. The CDR3 runs to 14 residues. The germline V gene encodes CDR1 MGHRA and CDR2 YSYEKL. With 0 bases clipped from V and 5 bases from J, the junction kept 2 bases outside the gene matches. CDR3 loop: CASSQEASGDTQYF. The DNA of the CDR3 is TGCGCCAGCAGCCAAGAGGCTAGCGGAGATACGCAGTATTTT.

This sequence joins TRBV15 and TRBJ2-5, with a possible D match to TRBD1 (5 bases). The CDR3 loop spans 15 amino acids. The ends were cut back, 0 bases at V and 5 bases at J, with 13 bases in the middle. Germline CDR1 is LNHNV and CDR2 is YYDKDF (reference sequence). This CDR3 reads CATSREGRDVETQYF. CDR3 sequence (DNA): TGTGCCACCAGCAGAGAAGGCAGGGATGTGGAGACCCAGTACTTC.

Only a few counts were recorded for this clonotype. The chain has TRBV6-4 and TRBJ2-7, with a tentative D call TRBD1 (7 bases). The germline gives CDR1 MRHNA, CDR2 SNTAGT. The CDR3 totals 18 residues. Trimming took off 0 bases at V and 0 bases at J, with 18 bases between the two ends. CDR3 nucleotide sequence: TGTGCCAGCAGTGACTCGAGACAGGGAGGCAACCACTCCTACGAGCAGTACGTC. Amino acid sequence: CASSDSRQGGNHSYEQYV.

This clonotype appeared a few times. This sequence joins TRBV7-9 and TRBJ2-5, with 7 bases matching TRBD2. J was trimmed by 4 bases and V by 8 bases; bases with no gene match: 13. Germline CDR1 and CDR2: SEHNR and FQNEAQ (reference sequence). CDR3 size: 15 residues. This chain's CDR3 is CASSRQRGFRETQYF. CDR3 coding DNA: TGTGCCAGCTCCAGGCAGCGGGGTTTCAGAGAGACCCAGTACTTC.

This clonotype turned up a few times. The chain carries TRBV7-2 and TRBJ2-7; TRBD1 or TRBD2 may be the D gene (6 bases each). CDR3 size: 14 residues. The germline gives CDR1 SGHTA, CDR2 FQGNSA. V dropped 5 bases and J dropped 2 bases, with 13 bases sitting between them. The CDR3 DNA is TGTGCCAGCAGCCATGGGGGGCGAACCTACGAGCAGTACTTC. Translating gives CASSHGGRTYEQYF. The complete variable domain, with remaining parts taken from reference TRBV7-2 and TRBJ2-7, reads GAGVSQSPSNKVTEKGKDVELRCDPISGHTALYWYRQSLGQGLEFLIYFQGNSAPDKSGLPSDRFSAERTGGSVSTLTIQRTQQEDSAVYLCASSHGGRTYEQYFGPGTRLTVT.

This clonotype appeared many times. The V and J genes are TRBV2 and TRBJ1-5; 7 nucleotides align to TRBD1. This CDR3 comprises 15 residues. Germline V gene data show CDR1 as SNHLY and CDR2 as FYNNEI. The V and J ends lost 7 bases and 1 base, in that order; junction bases with no gene match: 7. The CDR3 DNA sequence: TGTGCCAGCACCAGGGGGTTGTCCAGCAATCAGCCCCAGCATTTT. Translation gives CASTRGLSSNQPQHF.

This chain links TRBV5-6 with TRBJ2-5; D is possibly TRBD2 (7 bases). This CDR3 is 14 amino acids long. The V and J ends lost 4 bases and 9 bases respectively, with 19 bases between them. Per the germline V gene, CDR1 is SGHDT and CDR2 is YYEEEE. CDR3 DNA: TGTGCCAGCAGCCCACGGTGGGGGGGCCGGGCCCAGTACTTC. It specifies CASSPRWGGRAQYF. Based on the CDR3 plus reference TRBV5-6 and TRBJ2-5, the full variable domain is DAGVTQSPTHLIKTRGQQVTLRCSPKSGHDTVSWYQQALGQGPQFIFQYYEEEERQRGNFPDRFSGHQFPNYSSELNVNALLLGDSALYLCASSPRWGGRAQYFGPGTRLLVL.

The CDR3 nucleotides are TGTGCCAGCAGCTTAACCGGGACAGACCTCGGAAACACCATATATTTT. It yields the protein CASSLTGTDLGNTIYF. The chain couples TRBV7-3 to TRBJ1-3; TRBD1 aligns across 7 bases. The J segment lost 4 bases and the V segment lost 0 bases, leaving 6 bases of the junction unmatched. Germline V gene lookup returns CDR1 SGHTA and CDR2 FQGTGA. This CDR3 comprises 16 residues. Full variable domain (rest looked up from reference TRBV7-3 and TRBJ1-3): GAGVSQTPSNKVTEKGKYVELRCDPISGHTALYWYRQSLGQGPEFLIYFQGTGAADDSGLPNDRFFAVRPEGSVSTLKIQRTERGDSAVYLCASSLTGTDLGNTIYFGEGSWLTVV.

This clonotype occurred a few times. This chain joins TRBV5-1 and TRBJ2-3; D is possibly TRBD2 (5 bases). V lost 0 bases and J 6 bases, leaving 11 bases between the germline ends. There are 14 residues in the CDR3. The germline CDR1 and CDR2 sequences are SGHRS and YFSETQ. CDR3 amino acids: CASSLESGRDTQYF. CDR3 DNA sequence: TGCGCCAGCAGCTTGGAGAGCGGTAGGGATACGCAGTATTTT.

The J gene is TRBJ2-5, the V gene TRBV4-1; 9 bases are shared with TRBD2. The CDR3 contains 18 residues. Germline V gene data show CDR1 as MGHRA and CDR2 as YSYEKL. The V gene end was trimmed by 1 base and the J gene end by 5 bases; junction bases not matched to a gene: 14. CDR3 region: CASSQGRGGPSIRETQYF. In nucleotides, the CDR3 is TGCGCCAGCAGCCAAGGGCGGGGGGGCCCTTCCATACGGGAGACCCAGTACTTC.

The table lists this clonotype with a few counts. V and J are TRBV20-1 and TRBJ1-2; D not resolved. CDR1 is DFQATT, CDR2 SNEGSKA, per germline (reference sequence). The CDR3 covers 12 residues. The ends were cut back, 3 bases at V and 4 bases at J, with 9 bases in the middle. CDR3 sequence: CSARPHLYGYTF. The CDR3 DNA is TGCAGTGCTAGGCCACACCTCTATGGCTACACCTTC.

This clonotype has just a few counts. The chain couples TRBV6-2 or TRBV6-3 to TRBJ1-6, with 9 bases identical to TRBD1. The trim removed 5 bases at V and 7 bases at J, leaving 6 bases unmatched. CDR3 length: 15 residues. Looked up from germline, CDR1 is MNHEY and CDR2 is SVGEGT. DNA for the CDR3: TGTGCCAGCAGTGCCGGGACAGGGCGGAATTCACCCCTCCACTTT. Residues: CASSAGTGRNSPLHF.

This clonotype was counted a few times. V gene TRBV6-2 or TRBV6-3 combines with J gene TRBJ2-7, with 10 bases fitting TRBD2. Looked up from germline, CDR1 is MNHEY and CDR2 is SVGEGT. The J segment lost 3 bases and the V segment lost 6 bases, leaving 11 bases of the junction unmatched. The CDR3 consists of 16 residues. The CDR3 sequence: CASRTIAGGLNYEQYF. DNA of the CDR3: TGTGCCAGCAGAACAATAGCGGGGGGACTCAACTACGAGCAGTACTTC.